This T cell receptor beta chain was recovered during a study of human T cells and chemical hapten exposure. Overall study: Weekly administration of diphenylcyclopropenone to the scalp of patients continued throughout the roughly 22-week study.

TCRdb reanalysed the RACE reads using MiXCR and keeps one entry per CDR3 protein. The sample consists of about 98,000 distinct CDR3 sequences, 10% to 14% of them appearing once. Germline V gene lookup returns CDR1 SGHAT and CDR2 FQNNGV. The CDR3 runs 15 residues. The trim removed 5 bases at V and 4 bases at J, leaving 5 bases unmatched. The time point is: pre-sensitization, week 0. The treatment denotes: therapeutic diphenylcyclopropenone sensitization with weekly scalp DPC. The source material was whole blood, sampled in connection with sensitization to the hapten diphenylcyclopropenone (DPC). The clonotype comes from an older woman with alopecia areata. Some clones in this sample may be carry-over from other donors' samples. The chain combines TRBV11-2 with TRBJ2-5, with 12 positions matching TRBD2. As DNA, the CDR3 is TGTGCCAGCAGCCAGGGGACTAGCGGGCCAGAGACCCAGTACTTC. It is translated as CASSQGTSGPETQYF. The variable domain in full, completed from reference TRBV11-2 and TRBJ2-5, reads EAGVAQSPRYKIIEKRQSVAFWCNPISGHATLYWYQQILGQGPKLLIQFQNNGVVDDSQLPKDRFSAERLKGVDSTLKIQPAKLEDSAVYLCASSQGTSGPETQYFGPGTRLLVL.